This is a list of T cell receptor beta chains from one sample in a study of spatial heterogeneity in lung cancer. TCRdb re-analysed the 5' RACE reads in MiXCR, keeping a single row per CDR3 protein. Of some 100,000 distinct CDR3 sequences listed, about 4.6% are singletons. The sequencing here drew on lung tumor tissue, taken at surgery. These receptor sequences come from a male donor with early-stage non-small cell lung cancer. CDR3s include the opening cysteine and the closing phenylalanine or tryptophan. D genes are given only for firm matches. Size is omitted from some rows. Given values are once, few, many or a class for expanded clones.

CDR3aa,CDR3nt,j_gene,v_gene,d_gene,abundance
CASRPGQEFQPQHF,TGCGCCAGCAGACCCGGACAGGAGTTTCAGCCCCAGCATTTT,TRBJ1-5,TRBV23-1,TRBD1,few
CASTQPHGQGEKLFF,TGTGCCAGCACCCAACCCCACGGACAGGGTGAAAAACTGTTTTTT,TRBJ1-4,TRBV28,TRBD1,many
CASSIAGAYEQYF,TGTGCCAGCAGCATAGCGGGAGCCTACGAGCAGTACTTC,TRBJ2-7,TRBV27,TRBD2,many
CASSLWRGGGNTEAFF,TGTGCCAGCAGCTTATGGCGTGGAGGGGGGAACACTGAAGCTTTCTTT,TRBJ1-1,TRBV13,-,many
CASSVQTSGSRFSYEQYF,TGTGCCAGCAGTGTGCAGACTAGCGGGAGCCGGTTCTCCTACGAGCAGTACTTC,TRBJ2-7,TRBV6-1,TRBD2,few
CSAQPLGRDSHTDTQYF,TGCAGTGCCCAACCCCTGGGGAGGGACAGCCACACAGATACGCAGTATTTT,TRBJ2-3,TRBV20-1,-,-
CASSLWGGYEKLFF,TGTGCCAGCAGTCTATGGGGCGGTTATGAAAAACTGTTTTTT,TRBJ1-4,TRBV28,-,many
CASSHGGSIGYTF,TGCGCCAGCAGCCATGGAGGGAGTATCGGCTACACCTTC,TRBJ1-2,TRBV4-1,-,many
CASRYPRLGGYTEAFF,TGTGCCAGCAGGTACCCCAGGTTAGGGGGGTACACTGAAGCTTTCTTT,TRBJ1-1,TRBV6-2/TRBV6-3,-,many
CSTSYRGGNEKLFF,TGCAGCACATCCTACAGGGGAGGTAATGAAAAACTGTTTTTT,TRBJ1-4,TRBV29-1,TRBD1,many
CASSSDRHGYTF,TGCGCCAGCAGCTCGGACAGGCATGGCTACACCTTC,TRBJ1-2,TRBV5-1,TRBD1,many
CASNPSSGSDEQFF,TGTGCCAGCAATCCTTCTAGCGGGAGTGATGAGCAGTTCTTC,TRBJ2-1,TRBV11-2,TRBD2,many
CASSQRATDTQYF,TGTGCCAGCAGCCAGAGGGCCACAGATACGCAGTATTTT,TRBJ2-3,TRBV4-2,-,few
CASSFHGDNEQFF,TGTGCCAGCAGTTTCCATGGTGACAATGAGCAGTTCTTC,TRBJ2-1,TRBV28,-,many
CASRRDLNGGELFF,TGTGCCAGCAGACGGGACCTCAACGGCGGGGAGCTGTTTTTT,TRBJ2-2,TRBV6-1,-,many
CASSTGQEAQPQHF,TGTGCCAGCAGTACCGGGCAGGAGGCTCAGCCCCAGCATTTT,TRBJ1-5,TRBV6-5,-,many
CACRAFNEQFF,TGTGCCTGCCGGGCCTTCAATGAGCAGTTCTTC,TRBJ2-1,TRBV30,-,few
CASSFFAGLAGGTGELFF,TGTGCCAGCAGTTTTTTTGCAGGCCTAGCGGGAGGGACCGGGGAGCTGTTTTTT,TRBJ2-2,TRBV28,TRBD2,many
CASRMDRGFNTEAFF,TGTGCCAGCAGGATGGACAGGGGATTCAACACTGAAGCTTTCTTT,TRBJ1-1,TRBV2,TRBD1,-
CASSLGAHEQYF,TGTGCCAGCAGTTTGGGGGCCCACGAGCAGTACTTC,TRBJ2-7,TRBV27,-,many
CASSVDRLNTEAFF,TGCGCCAGCAGCGTAGACAGACTGAACACTGAAGCTTTCTTT,TRBJ1-1,TRBV5-1,-,-
CASSGTGTTYF,TGTGCCAGCAGTGGAACCGGGACGACCTACTTC,TRBJ2-5,TRBV6-1,-,many
CASSETGEFSPLHF,TGCGCCAGCAGCGAAACAGGGGAGTTCTCACCCCTCCACTTT,TRBJ1-6,TRBV5-1,TRBD1,many
CASSRLAATDTQYF,TGTGCCAGCAGCCGACTAGCGGCCACAGATACGCAGTATTTT,TRBJ2-3,TRBV7-8,TRBD2,many
CASSSLARIEREGRTGELFF,TGTGCCAGCAGCTCCCTAGCGCGGATAGAGCGGGAGGGGCGAACCGGGGAGCTGTTTTTT,TRBJ2-2,TRBV11-2,TRBD2,many
CATSDPGLAGAVEQFF,TGTGCCACCAGTGATCCGGGACTAGCGGGAGCTGTTGAGCAGTTCTTC,TRBJ2-1,TRBV24-1,TRBD2,many
CASSPFLDPDGSPLHF,TGTGCCAGCAGCCCCTTCCTGGACCCAGACGGTTCACCCCTCCACTTT,TRBJ1-6,TRBV9,-,many
CSARDLRGVRTYEQYF,TGCAGTGCTAGAGATCTCCGGGGGGTTAGGACCTACGAGCAGTACTTC,TRBJ2-7,TRBV20-1,TRBD2,many
CASSYGSGSNQPQHF,TGTGCCAGCAGTTACGGCTCCGGGAGCAATCAGCCCCAGCATTTT,TRBJ1-5,TRBV6-5,-,many
CSASYTRADTQYF,TGCAGTGCTAGTTACACAAGGGCAGATACGCAGTATTTT,TRBJ2-3,TRBV20-1,-,many
CASSLSGSRTYEQYF,TGTGCCAGCAGCTTAAGCGGGAGCCGAACCTACGAGCAGTACTTC,TRBJ2-7,TRBV7-9,TRBD2,many
CSVLIDRGGLSAGELFF,TGCAGCGTACTAATCGACAGGGGAGGGTTGAGTGCCGGGGAGCTGTTTTTT,TRBJ2-2,TRBV29-1,-,many
CASSPGSGAFF,TGTGCCAGCAGTCCCGGGTCTGGAGCTTTCTTT,TRBJ1-1,TRBV28,-,many
CASSVSGASYNEQFF,TGTGCCAGCAGCGTATCAGGAGCATCCTACAATGAGCAGTTCTTC,TRBJ2-1,TRBV9,-,-
CASRDHEGRADTQYF,TGTGCCAGCAGGGATCATGAGGGCCGCGCAGATACGCAGTATTTT,TRBJ2-3,TRBV2,-,few
CASSSGLSHEQYF,TGTGCCAGCAGTTCGGGCCTGAGCCACGAGCAGTACTTC,TRBJ2-7,TRBV7-9,-,-
CASRLAGVRNEQFF,TGTGCCAGCAGACTAGCGGGAGTGCGAAATGAGCAGTTCTTC,TRBJ2-1,TRBV28,TRBD2,many
CATGRDRVTANEQFF,TGTGCCACCGGCAGAGATCGCGTGACAGCTAATGAGCAGTTCTTC,TRBJ2-1,TRBV15,-,-
CSATTGADSPLHF,TGCAGTGCTACCACGGGGGCCGATTCACCCCTCCACTTT,TRBJ1-6,TRBV20-1,-,many
CASSSAWAPTEAFF,TGTGCCAGCAGCTCAGCGTGGGCTCCCACTGAAGCTTTCTTT,TRBJ1-1,TRBV5-6,-,many